The clone carrying this T cell receptor beta chain was counted only a few times. The use of a sample-barcoded 5' primer and a J-beta primer mix characterized a second PCR of 7 to 11 cycles. Each CDR3 protein gets one entry after TCRdb re-called the 5' RACE reads with MiXCR. Of about 1.7 million distinct CDR3 sequences detected, 28% appear once; the ten largest clones hold 7% to 9%. The record originates from a study of blood T cells in healthy people across ages. CDR1 is SEHNR, CDR2 FQNEAQ, per germline (reference sequence). The CDR3 is made up of 14 amino acids. V was clipped by 7 bases and J by 7 bases; unmatched bases: 11.

The chain couples TRBV7-9 to TRBJ1-2; 8 bases fit TRBD1. The origin of this receptor is a woman in her thirties in good health. Sequenced sample: blood. The CDR3 DNA is TGTGCCAGCACCAAGGACAGGGTTAGCGGTGGCTACACCTTC. Its protein is CASTKDRVSGGYTF.